The source of this T cell receptor beta chain is a study of shared clonotypes between healthy human individuals. Overall study findings and caveats: Rarefaction indicated that sorted-subset sequencing remained incomplete although depth was large. Non-shared clonotypes showed lower generation probabilities than clonotypes common to all four donors.

The protocol was immunoSEQ multiplex PCR, while the TCRdb copy is restricted to in-frame clones and leaves out a portion. The repertoire holds some 2,400,000 clones, with 90% to 97% as singletons. Notes on this clone: Its target is unknown.

A CD45RA+ naive subset and a CD45RA-negative memory subset were split from CD4+ cells. Specimen: naive CD4+ T cells sorted from blood. Specified subset: CD45RA+ positively selected. The TCR was taken from a man younger than 35 in good health.

The CDR3: CASSPQGSWAEAFF. In DNA, the CDR3 is TGTGCCAGCTCACCACAGGGGAGTTGGGCTGAAGCTTTCTTT. The V and J genes are TRBV18 and TRBJ1-1; tentatively, D is TRBD1 (5 bases). Germline V lookup: CDR1 KGHSH, CDR2 LQKENI. V dropped 1 base and J dropped 6 bases, with 12 bases sitting between them. The CDR3 consists of 14 residues.